A selection of T cell receptor beta chains follows, all from one sample in a study of T-cell memory formation after mild COVID-19. One entry per CDR3 protein results from TCRdb running MiXCR on the 5' RACE reads. Found here are about 430,000 distinct CDR3 sequences, approximately 24% of them singletons; the top ten hold roughly 9.7%. The specimen was PBMCs or a T cell subset sorted from them (not recorded which). The receptors originated from an adult woman who had mild COVID-19 (a few samples of this study predate the infection). Cell type and time point are not known. Both conserved end residues are part of each CDR3. Fields, in order: V gene, CDR3 length, D gene, J gene, clone size, CDR3 DNA, CDR3 protein. D genes are given only for firm matches. Size tells how often a clone was seen (once, few, many) or the class of an expanded clone, and some rows leave it out.

V gene: TRBV12-3/TRBV12-4; CDR3 length: 17; D gene: TRBD2; J gene: TRBJ2-5; clone size: -; CDR3 DNA: TGTGCCAGCAGTTTCTTCCGGACTAGCGGGGGGGAAGAGACCCAGTACTTC; CDR3 protein: CASSFFRTSGGEETQYF
V gene: TRBV3-1; CDR3 length: 19; D gene: TRBD2; J gene: TRBJ2-1; clone size: few; CDR3 DNA: TGTGCCAGCAGCCAATTGGGTCTAGCGGGGGCCCTCTCCTACAATGAGCAGTTCTTC; CDR3 protein: CASSQLGLAGALSYNEQFF
V gene: TRBV5-1; CDR3 length: 14; D gene: -; J gene: TRBJ2-3; clone size: few; CDR3 DNA: TGCGCCAGCAGCGTCACTAGCATAGGAGATACGCAGTATTTT; CDR3 protein: CASSVTSIGDTQYF
V gene: TRBV3-1; CDR3 length: 15; D gene: -; J gene: TRBJ2-7; clone size: few; CDR3 DNA: TGTGCCAGCAGCCAGGGCGGGATGAGCTCCTACGAGCAGTACTTC; CDR3 protein: CASSQGGMSSYEQYF
V gene: TRBV29-1; CDR3 length: 15; D gene: TRBD1; J gene: TRBJ2-1; clone size: few; CDR3 DNA: TGCAGCGTTGAAAGGGGACAGGGGATCTACAATGAGCAGTTCTTC; CDR3 protein: CSVERGQGIYNEQFF
V gene: TRBV7-9; CDR3 length: 10; D gene: -; J gene: TRBJ1-2; clone size: few; CDR3 DNA: TGTGCCAGCAGCCCGGATGGCTACACCTTC; CDR3 protein: CASSPDGYTF
V gene: TRBV5-4; CDR3 length: 12; D gene: -; J gene: TRBJ2-1; clone size: -; CDR3 DNA: TGTGCCAGCAGCTTTTTTAGGAATGAGCAGTTCTTC; CDR3 protein: CASSFFRNEQFF
V gene: TRBV7-8; CDR3 length: 15; D gene: -; J gene: TRBJ2-5; clone size: -; CDR3 DNA: TGTGCCAGCAGCTTACGGCACAGAGATCAAGAGACCCAGTACTTC; CDR3 protein: CASSLRHRDQETQYF
V gene: TRBV3-1; CDR3 length: 17; D gene: TRBD2; J gene: TRBJ2-3; clone size: -; CDR3 DNA: TGTGCCAGCAGCCAAGAATTAGCGGGAGGGCCCCCGGATACGCAGTATTTT; CDR3 protein: CASSQELAGGPPDTQYF
V gene: TRBV20-1; CDR3 length: 16; D gene: TRBD2; J gene: TRBJ2-1; clone size: -; CDR3 DNA: TGCAGTGCCCGTGACCTTTGGACTAGCGGTTACAATGAGCAGTTCTTC; CDR3 protein: CSARDLWTSGYNEQFF
V gene: TRBV2; CDR3 length: 15; D gene: TRBD1; J gene: TRBJ1-5; clone size: -; CDR3 DNA: TGTGCCAGCAGGCCGGACAGGGCCGGCAATCAGCCCCAGCATTTT; CDR3 protein: CASRPDRAGNQPQHF
V gene: TRBV7-2; CDR3 length: 16; D gene: -; J gene: TRBJ2-7; clone size: few; CDR3 DNA: TGTGCCAGCAGCTTACCGGATTGGGTGGGGGACAACGAGCAGTACTTC; CDR3 protein: CASSLPDWVGDNEQYF
V gene: TRBV6-1; CDR3 length: 15; D gene: -; J gene: TRBJ2-2; clone size: many; CDR3 DNA: TGTGCCAGCAGCGATACCAGCGGTGCCACCGGGGAGCTGTTTTTT; CDR3 protein: CASSDTSGATGELFF
V gene: TRBV27; CDR3 length: 12; D gene: -; J gene: TRBJ2-3; clone size: few; CDR3 DNA: TGTGCCAGCAGTTTTCGGGACAATACGCAGTATTTT; CDR3 protein: CASSFRDNTQYF
V gene: TRBV7-6; CDR3 length: 18; D gene: -; J gene: TRBJ1-4; clone size: -; CDR3 DNA: TGTGCCAGCAGCTTATTAGCCCTCTCCCCCTCAACTAATGAAAAACTGTTTTTT; CDR3 protein: CASSLLALSPSTNEKLFF
V gene: TRBV12-3/TRBV12-4; CDR3 length: 13; D gene: -; J gene: TRBJ2-7; clone size: -; CDR3 DNA: TGTGCCAGCAGTTCGGACCCCGCCTACGAGCAGTACTTC; CDR3 protein: CASSSDPAYEQYF
V gene: TRBV29-1; CDR3 length: 18; D gene: -; J gene: TRBJ1-4; clone size: few; CDR3 DNA: TGCAGCGCCAGTTTGCGGCGGCCGGGCGGGGCCAGGAATGAAAAACTGTTTTTT; CDR3 protein: CSASLRRPGGARNEKLFF
V gene: TRBV7-3; CDR3 length: 16; D gene: -; J gene: TRBJ2-2; clone size: few; CDR3 DNA: TGTGCCAGCAGCTTAACGGGGACGGCGAACACCGGGGAGCTGTTTTTT; CDR3 protein: CASSLTGTANTGELFF
V gene: TRBV5-1; CDR3 length: 16; D gene: -; J gene: TRBJ2-1; clone size: -; CDR3 DNA: TGCGCCACCAAGGTTGACGGGCTTGGGTCCTACAATGAGCAGTTCTTC; CDR3 protein: CATKVDGLGSYNEQFF
V gene: TRBV4-1; CDR3 length: 14; D gene: -; J gene: TRBJ2-7; clone size: few; CDR3 DNA: TGCGCCAGCAGCCAAGGACTGAGCTCCTACGAGCAGTACTTC; CDR3 protein: CASSQGLSSYEQYF
V gene: TRBV4-3; CDR3 length: 17; D gene: TRBD2; J gene: TRBJ2-1; clone size: -; CDR3 DNA: TGCGCCAGCAGCCAGGACTCCGCGGCGGGAGCTTTCAATGAGCAGTTCTTC; CDR3 protein: CASSQDSAAGAFNEQFF
V gene: TRBV20-1; CDR3 length: 12; D gene: -; J gene: TRBJ2-1; clone size: -; CDR3 DNA: TGCAGTGCTAGGCTTGGTGAGGATGAGCAGTTCTTC; CDR3 protein: CSARLGEDEQFF
V gene: TRBV12-3/TRBV12-4; CDR3 length: 17; D gene: TRBD2; J gene: TRBJ2-3; clone size: few; CDR3 DNA: TGTGCCAGCAGGCTACTAGCGGGGGGTGCTAGCACAGATACGCAGTATTTT; CDR3 protein: CASRLLAGGASTDTQYF
V gene: TRBV5-1; CDR3 length: 15; D gene: TRBD2; J gene: TRBJ2-2; clone size: -; CDR3 DNA: TGCGCCAGCAGCTTGTCCAGCGGGGGTATTCTGGGGCTGTTTTTT; CDR3 protein: CASSLSSGGILGLFF
V gene: TRBV24-1; CDR3 length: 15; D gene: TRBD1; J gene: TRBJ2-7; clone size: -; CDR3 DNA: TGTGCCACCAGTGATCCGGGACAGGGGGCTCACGAGCAGTACTTC; CDR3 protein: CATSDPGQGAHEQYF
V gene: TRBV5-6; CDR3 length: 17; D gene: -; J gene: TRBJ2-4; clone size: once; CDR3 DNA: TGTGCCAGCAGCTCTGGAAGAGGGGTACTAGCCAAAAACATTCAGTACTTC; CDR3 protein: CASSSGRGVLAKNIQYF
V gene: TRBV9; CDR3 length: 13; D gene: -; J gene: TRBJ2-7; clone size: once; CDR3 DNA: TGTGCCAGCAGCGAGACCGGGAACTACGAGCAGTACTTC; CDR3 protein: CASSETGNYEQYF
V gene: TRBV6-5; CDR3 length: 15; D gene: -; J gene: TRBJ2-1; clone size: -; CDR3 DNA: TGTGCCAGCAGTGCCGGGACGACCTGGGGGAATGAGCAGTTCTTC; CDR3 protein: CASSAGTTWGNEQFF
V gene: TRBV11-2; CDR3 length: 13; D gene: -; J gene: TRBJ1-3; clone size: many; CDR3 DNA: TGTGCCAGCAGGAGGGACTCTGGAAACACCATATATTTT; CDR3 protein: CASRRDSGNTIYF
V gene: TRBV5-1; CDR3 length: 15; D gene: -; J gene: TRBJ2-5; clone size: -; CDR3 DNA: TGCGCCAGCAGCTTAGCGGACAGCTACCAAGAGACCCAGTACTTC; CDR3 protein: CASSLADSYQETQYF
V gene: TRBV24-1; CDR3 length: 18; D gene: TRBD1; J gene: TRBJ2-7; clone size: few; CDR3 DNA: TGTGCCACCAGTGATTCGAAGAAGAGGGACAGGGCTTCCTACGAGCAGTACTTC; CDR3 protein: CATSDSKKRDRASYEQYF
V gene: TRBV14; CDR3 length: 18; D gene: TRBD2; J gene: TRBJ2-1; clone size: few; CDR3 DNA: TGTGCCAGCAGCCAAGATCTTAGGAGCGGGGAAGTGTGGAATGAGCAGTTCTTC; CDR3 protein: CASSQDLRSGEVWNEQFF
V gene: TRBV12-5; CDR3 length: 14; D gene: TRBD1; J gene: TRBJ2-1; clone size: many; CDR3 DNA: TGTGCTAGTGTGGGGGGACAGGGTTACAATGAGCAGTTCTTC; CDR3 protein: CASVGGQGYNEQFF
V gene: TRBV7-3; CDR3 length: 17; D gene: TRBD2; J gene: TRBJ2-3; clone size: few; CDR3 DNA: TGTGCCAGCAGCAAACTAGCGGGGGGACGTAGCACAGATACGCAGTATTTT; CDR3 protein: CASSKLAGGRSTDTQYF